This T cell receptor beta chain was identified during a study of blood T cell repertoires in COVID-19. About the research overall: The United States, Italy and Spain provided the acute and convalescent COVID-19 samples. PBMCs, B-cell-depleted T cells, or T cells provided the cDNA or gDNA that made up the material.

This clone was observed once. The CDR3 covers 17 residues. Trimming cost V 4 bases and J 0 bases, with 16 bases left between them. Germline lookup yields CDR1 SNHLY and CDR2 FYNNEI. Methods used by the authors: Reference gene primer amplification yielded estimated nucleated cell counts. The table came from immunoSEQ multiplex PCR; TCRdb's copy has only in-frame clones and leaves some out. From that table come the V and J calls and clone size; the DNA was used to work out D and trimming. The sample holds 110,000 to 150,000 clones, over 75% seen once. Sequencing was performed on peripheral blood. The chain recombines TRBV2 with TRBJ1-5; D remains unclear. This TCR was sampled from a woman between 50 and 59 years old with acute or convalescent COVID-19. CDR3 nucleotide sequence: TGTGCCAGCAGTGCGGAACGAGGGAGCCATAGCAATCAGCCCCAGCATTTT. It specifies CASSAERGSHSNQPQHF.